This T cell receptor beta chain came from a study of T-cell memory formation after mild COVID-19 listed by TCRdb under 2021. Background on the whole study: TCR sequence clusters from the two donors were largely donor specific. T-cell clones expanding and contracting after mild COVID-19 in a couple of donors were tracked by longitudinal TCRalpha and TCRbeta repertoire sequencing. The cohort comprised two young, previously healthy adult volunteers, one female and one male.

Points the paper makes about the study in general: Contracting CD4+ clones appeared mostly in the CM and EM memory subsets, whereas CD8+ clones were enriched in EMRA. SARS-CoV-2 specificity was not confirmed for the second-wave clones peaking on day 37. Some responding clones were detected in pre-infection memory, suggesting pre-existing cross-reactive memory T cells joined the SARS-CoV-2 response. The study included only two mild cases, and larger cohorts that include severe cases with pre-infection samples were judged to be necessary. Clones contracting from day 15 to 85 had balanced CD4/CD8 phenotypes, while a second wave expanding from day 15 to 37 was biased towards CD4+.

Trimming removed 1 base from V and 2 bases from J, leaving 6 bases between the germline ends. The CDR3 runs 14 amino acids, cysteine and phenylalanine included. Only the CDR3 portion is preserved as DNA: 42 bases, with reading frame beginning at the first base. The germline V gene gives CDR1 as LGHNA and CDR2 as YSLEER. This clonotype came up a few times. Its antigen remains unidentified. No much larger clone is present one base from it, and per-base qualities are unavailable. This sample was sequenced with an Illumina NovaSeq 6000. TCRalpha and TCRbeta cDNA libraries were constructed by 5'RACE with constant-segment primers, with sample barcodes and unique molecular identifiers being introduced. Trizol reagent was used to extract RNA from every sample. Libraries were amplified in two PCR steps, with a second sample barcode and Illumina TruSeq adapters added in the second step. Sequencing of libraries was performed on an Illumina NovaSeq with 2 x 150 bp paired-end reads. Concerning the study's data processing: With migec v1.2.7, reads were demultiplexed and then collapsed into UMI-guided consensus sequences. Using mixcr v2.1.11, the UMI consensuses were aligned to TRA and TRB V and J templates and assembled into clonotypes. Clonotypes were classified as expanded or contracted when called significant by both edgeR and NoisET, with noise models trained on biological replicates. For edgeR calls, a false discovery rate-adjusted p below 0.01 and a log2 fold-change threshold of 1 were applied. As an exploratory analysis of dynamics, max-normalized trajectories of the 1000 most abundant clonotypes were examined by PCA with hierarchical clustering. Separately sequenced CD4+ and CD8+ repertoires were used to assign the CD4 or CD8 phenotype of responding clones. TCRdb redid the processing of the public reads, applying fastp at Q25 and MiXCR, and retained in-frame beta chains. Entries that share a CDR3 protein sequence are merged under the most common genes and DNA. It is TCRdb's table, rather than the study itself, that gives the V and J calls and clone size. This sample lists some 190,000 distinct CDR3 sequences; roughly 17% were detected once. The top ten clones comprise approximately 2.1% of the sample.

PBMCs were isolated by Ficoll-Paque density gradient centrifugation. The sequenced material came from PBMCs or a T cell subset sorted from them (not recorded which). This TCR came from an adult woman who had mild COVID-19 (a few samples of this study predate the infection). The sample titles of this study are shuffled in the database, so cell type and time point are left out; the donor was told from shared clones. In this chain, TRBV4-3 is recombined with TRBJ2-1, with TRBD2 tentatively as D gene (6 bases match). The CDR3 is CASSQAGAYNEQFF. Here is the DNA: TGCGCCAGCAGCCAAGCGGGGGCCTACAATGAGCAGTTCTTC.